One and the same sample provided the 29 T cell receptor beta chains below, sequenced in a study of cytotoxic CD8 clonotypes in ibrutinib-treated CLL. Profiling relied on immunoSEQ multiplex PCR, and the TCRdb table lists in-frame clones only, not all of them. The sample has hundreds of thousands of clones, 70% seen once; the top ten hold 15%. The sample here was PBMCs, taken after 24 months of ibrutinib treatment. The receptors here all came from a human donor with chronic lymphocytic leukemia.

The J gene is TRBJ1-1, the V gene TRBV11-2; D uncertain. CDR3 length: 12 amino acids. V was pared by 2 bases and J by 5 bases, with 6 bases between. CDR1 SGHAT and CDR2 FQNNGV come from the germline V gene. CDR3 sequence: CASSLQATEAFF. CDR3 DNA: TGTGCCAGCAGCTTACAGGCGACTGAAGCTTTCTTT.

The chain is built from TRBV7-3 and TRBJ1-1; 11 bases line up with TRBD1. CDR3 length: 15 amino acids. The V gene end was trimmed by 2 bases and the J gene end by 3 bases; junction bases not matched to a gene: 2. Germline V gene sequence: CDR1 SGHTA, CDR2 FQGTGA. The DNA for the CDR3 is TGTGCCAGCAGCTTAGGACAGGGGGCGGACACTGAAGCTTTCTTT. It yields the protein CASSLGQGADTEAFF.

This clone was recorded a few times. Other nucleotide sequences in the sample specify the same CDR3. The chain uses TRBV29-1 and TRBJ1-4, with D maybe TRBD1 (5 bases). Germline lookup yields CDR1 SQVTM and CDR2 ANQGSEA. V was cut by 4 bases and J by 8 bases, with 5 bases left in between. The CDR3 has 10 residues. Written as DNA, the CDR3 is TGCAGCGTTGGGGACGAAAAACTGTTTTTT. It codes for CSVGDEKLFF.

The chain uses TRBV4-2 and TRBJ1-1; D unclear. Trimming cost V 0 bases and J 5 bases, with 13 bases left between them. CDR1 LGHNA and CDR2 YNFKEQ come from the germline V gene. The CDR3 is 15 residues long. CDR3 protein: CASSQDLWRETEAFF. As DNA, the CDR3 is TGTGCCAGCAGCCAAGATTTGTGGAGGGAGACTGAAGCTTTCTTT.

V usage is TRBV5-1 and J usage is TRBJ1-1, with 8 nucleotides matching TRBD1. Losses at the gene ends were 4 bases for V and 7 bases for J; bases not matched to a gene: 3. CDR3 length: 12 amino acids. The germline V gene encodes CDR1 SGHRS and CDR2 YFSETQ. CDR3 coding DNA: TGCGCCAGCAGCCAAGGACAGGGTGAAGCTTTCTTT. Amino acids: CASSQGQGEAFF.

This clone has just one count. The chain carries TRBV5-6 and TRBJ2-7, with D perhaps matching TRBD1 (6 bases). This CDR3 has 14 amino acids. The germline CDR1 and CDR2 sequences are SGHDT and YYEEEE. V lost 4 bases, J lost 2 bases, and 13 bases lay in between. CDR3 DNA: TGTGCCAGCAGCGCGTGGACAGTCCCCTACGAGCAGTACTTC. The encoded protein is CASSAWTVPYEQYF.

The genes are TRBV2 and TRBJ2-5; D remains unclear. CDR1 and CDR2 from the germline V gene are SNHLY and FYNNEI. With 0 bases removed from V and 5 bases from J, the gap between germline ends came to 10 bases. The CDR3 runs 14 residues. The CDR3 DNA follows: TGTGCCAGCAGTGAAGCGCCCGGGCGGGAGACCCAGTACTTC. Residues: CASSEAPGRETQYF.

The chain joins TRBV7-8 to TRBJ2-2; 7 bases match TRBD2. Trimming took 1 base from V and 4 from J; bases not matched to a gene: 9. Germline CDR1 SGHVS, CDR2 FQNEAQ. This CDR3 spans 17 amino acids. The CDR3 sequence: CASSLVGGRFSTGELFF. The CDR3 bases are TGTGCCAGCAGCTTAGTGGGCGGGAGATTCAGCACCGGGGAGCTGTTTTTT. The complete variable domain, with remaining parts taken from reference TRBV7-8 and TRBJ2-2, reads GAGVSQSPRYKVAKRGQDVALRCDPISGHVSLFWYQQALGQGPEFLTYFQNEAQLDKSGLPSDRFFAERPEGSVSTLKIQRTQQEDSAVYLCASSLVGGRFSTGELFFGEGSRLTVL.

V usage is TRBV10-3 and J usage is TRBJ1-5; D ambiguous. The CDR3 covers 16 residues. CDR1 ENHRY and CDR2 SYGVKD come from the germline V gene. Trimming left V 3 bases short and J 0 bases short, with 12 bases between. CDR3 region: CAISDNRDNSNQPQHF. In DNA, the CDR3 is TGTGCCATCAGTGATAACCGGGATAATAGCAATCAGCCCCAGCATTTT.

CDR3 region: CASSLERDIWGSYEQYF. In DNA form, the CDR3 reads TGTGCCAGCAGCTTGGAACGGGACATCTGGGGGTCCTACGAGCAGTACTTC. The rearrangement uses TRBV7-9 and TRBJ2-7; tentative D call: TRBD1 (6 bases). The CDR3 runs to 17 residues. The germline CDR1 and CDR2 sequences are SEHNR and FQNEAQ (reference sequence). V lost 3 bases and J lost 1, with 19 bases in between.

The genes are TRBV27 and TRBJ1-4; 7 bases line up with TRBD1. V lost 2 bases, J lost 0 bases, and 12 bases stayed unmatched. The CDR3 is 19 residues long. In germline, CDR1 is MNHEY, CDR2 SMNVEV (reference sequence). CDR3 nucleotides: TGTGCCAGCAGTTTAATAACCCCGGGACAGTCGGCAACTAATGAAAAACTGTTTTTT. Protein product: CASSLITPGQSATNEKLFF.

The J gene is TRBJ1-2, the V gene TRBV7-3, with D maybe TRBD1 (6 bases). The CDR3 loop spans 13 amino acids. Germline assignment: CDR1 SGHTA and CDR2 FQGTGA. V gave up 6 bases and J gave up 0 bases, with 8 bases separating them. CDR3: CASRQGANYGYTF. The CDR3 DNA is TGTGCCAGCAGACAGGGAGCTAACTATGGCTACACCTTC.

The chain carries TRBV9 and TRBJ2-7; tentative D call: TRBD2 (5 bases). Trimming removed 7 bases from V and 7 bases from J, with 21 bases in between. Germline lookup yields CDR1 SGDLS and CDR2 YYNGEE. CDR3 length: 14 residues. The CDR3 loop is CASAPEGVPGEQYF. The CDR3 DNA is TGTGCCAGCGCTCCCGAGGGTGTTCCGGGGGAGCAGTACTTC.

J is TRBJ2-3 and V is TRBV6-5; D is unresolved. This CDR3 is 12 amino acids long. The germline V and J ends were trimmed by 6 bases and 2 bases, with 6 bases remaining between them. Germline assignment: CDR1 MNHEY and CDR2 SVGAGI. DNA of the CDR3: TGTGCCAGCAGGACCAACACAGATACGCAGTATTTT. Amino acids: CASRTNTDTQYF.

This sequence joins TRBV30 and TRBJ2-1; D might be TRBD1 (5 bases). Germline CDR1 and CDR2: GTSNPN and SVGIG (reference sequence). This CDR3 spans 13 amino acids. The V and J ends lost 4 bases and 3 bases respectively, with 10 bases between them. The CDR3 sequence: CAWKGQDYNEQFF. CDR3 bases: TGTGCCTGGAAGGGGCAGGACTACAATGAGCAGTTCTTC.

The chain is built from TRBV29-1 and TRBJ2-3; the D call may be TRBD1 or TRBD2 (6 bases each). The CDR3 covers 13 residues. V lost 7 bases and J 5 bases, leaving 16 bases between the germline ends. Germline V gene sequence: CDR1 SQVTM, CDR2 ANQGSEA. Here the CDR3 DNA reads TGCAGCGGGGGGGCGTCACTTCAAGATACGCAGTATTTT. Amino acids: CSGGASLQDTQYF.

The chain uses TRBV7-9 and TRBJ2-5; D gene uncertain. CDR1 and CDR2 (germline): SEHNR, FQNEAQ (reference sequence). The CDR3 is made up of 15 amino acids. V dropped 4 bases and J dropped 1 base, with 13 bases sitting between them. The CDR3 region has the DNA TGTGCCAGCAGCTATGTCCCAGGCCTCCAAGAGACCCAGTACTTC. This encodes CASSYVPGLQETQYF.

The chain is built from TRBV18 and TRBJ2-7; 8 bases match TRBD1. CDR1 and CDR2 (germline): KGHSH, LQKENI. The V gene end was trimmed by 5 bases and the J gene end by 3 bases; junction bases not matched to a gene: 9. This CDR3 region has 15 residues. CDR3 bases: TGTGCCAGCTCATCAGCAGGGGGCATAGGCTACGAGCAGTACTTC. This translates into CASSSAGGIGYEQYF.

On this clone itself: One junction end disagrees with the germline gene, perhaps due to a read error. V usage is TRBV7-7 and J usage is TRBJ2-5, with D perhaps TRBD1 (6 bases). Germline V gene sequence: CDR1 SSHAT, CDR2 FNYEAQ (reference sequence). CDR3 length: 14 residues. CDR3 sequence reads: CASSPGQSGETQYF. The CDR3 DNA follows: TGTGCTAGCAGCCCAGGACAGAGCGGAGAGACCCAGTACTTC. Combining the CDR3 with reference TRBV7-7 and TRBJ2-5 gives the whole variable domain GAGVSQSPRYKVTKRGQDVTLRCDPISSHATLYWYQQALGQGPEFLTYFNYEAQPDKSGLPSDRFSAERPEGSISTLTIQRTEQRDSAMYRCASSPGQSGETQYFGPGTRLLVL.

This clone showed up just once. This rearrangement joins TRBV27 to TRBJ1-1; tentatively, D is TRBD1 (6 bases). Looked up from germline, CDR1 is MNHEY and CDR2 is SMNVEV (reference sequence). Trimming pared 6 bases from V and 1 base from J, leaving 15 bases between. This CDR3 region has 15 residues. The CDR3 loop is CASRRDTLTNTEAFF. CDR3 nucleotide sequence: TGTGCCAGCAGGCGGGACACCCTAACGAACACTGAAGCTTTCTTT.

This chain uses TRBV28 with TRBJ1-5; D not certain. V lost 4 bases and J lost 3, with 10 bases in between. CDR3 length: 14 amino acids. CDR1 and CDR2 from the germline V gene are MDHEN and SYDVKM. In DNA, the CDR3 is TGTGCCAGCAGTTGGTGGGCAGACAATCAGCCCCAGCATTTT. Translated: CASSWWADNQPQHF.

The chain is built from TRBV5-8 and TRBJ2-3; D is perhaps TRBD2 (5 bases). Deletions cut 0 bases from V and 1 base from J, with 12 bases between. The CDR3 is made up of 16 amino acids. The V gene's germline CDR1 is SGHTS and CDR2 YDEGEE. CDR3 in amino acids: CASSLGGSARTDTQYF. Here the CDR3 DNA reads TGTGCCAGCAGCTTGGGAGGGTCGGCACGCACAGATACGCAGTATTTT.

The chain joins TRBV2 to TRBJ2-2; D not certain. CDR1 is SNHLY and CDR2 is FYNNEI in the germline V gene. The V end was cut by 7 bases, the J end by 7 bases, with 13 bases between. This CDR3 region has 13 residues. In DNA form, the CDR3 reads TGTGCCAGCAAGGGTCTCGAAAGCGGGGAGCTGTTTTTT. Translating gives CASKGLESGELFF.

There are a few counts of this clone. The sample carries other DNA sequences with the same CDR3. The CDR3 bases are TGTGCCAGCTCACCACTTGAAGGGCGCAATCAGCCCCAGCATTTT. It specifies CASSPLEGRNQPQHF. The V gene is TRBV18, the J gene TRBJ1-5; D is unclear. Trimming shortened V by 1 base and J by 2 bases, and 9 bases separated the two germline ends. Germline loops: CDR1 KGHSH, CDR2 LQKENI. The CDR3 totals 15 residues.

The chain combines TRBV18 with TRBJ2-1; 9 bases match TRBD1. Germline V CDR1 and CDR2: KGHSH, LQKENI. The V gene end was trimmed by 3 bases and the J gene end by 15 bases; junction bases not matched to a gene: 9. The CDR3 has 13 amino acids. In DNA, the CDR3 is TGTGCCAGCTCACCTAGAGTGGGACAGGGTATGTTCTTC. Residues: CASSPRVGQGMFF.

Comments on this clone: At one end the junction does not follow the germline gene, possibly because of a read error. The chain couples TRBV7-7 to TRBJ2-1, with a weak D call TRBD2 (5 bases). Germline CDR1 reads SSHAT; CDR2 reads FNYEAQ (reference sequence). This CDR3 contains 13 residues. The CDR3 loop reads CASSFDYNNEQFF. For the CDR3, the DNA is TGTGCTAGCAGCTTCGACTACAACAATGAGCAGTTCTTC.

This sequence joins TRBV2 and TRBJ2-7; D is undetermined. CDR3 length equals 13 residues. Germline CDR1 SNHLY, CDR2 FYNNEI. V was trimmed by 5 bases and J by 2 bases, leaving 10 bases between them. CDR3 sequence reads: CASSYVLAYEQYF. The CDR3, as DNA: TGTGCCAGCAGTTACGTATTGGCCTACGAGCAGTACTTC.

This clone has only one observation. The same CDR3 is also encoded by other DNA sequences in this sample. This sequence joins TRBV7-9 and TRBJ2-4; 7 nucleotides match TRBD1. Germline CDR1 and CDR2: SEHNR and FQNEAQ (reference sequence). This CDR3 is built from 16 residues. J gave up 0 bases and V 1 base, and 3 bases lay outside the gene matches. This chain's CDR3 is CASSLGQGLAKNIQYF. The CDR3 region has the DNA TGTGCCAGCAGCTTAGGACAGGGTTTAGCCAAAAACATTCAGTACTTC. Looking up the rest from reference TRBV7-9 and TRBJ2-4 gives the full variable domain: DTGVSQNPRHKITKRGQNVTFRCDPISEHNRLYWYRQTLGQGPEFLTYFQNEAQLEKSRLLSDRFSAERPKGSFSTLEIQRTEQGDSAMYLCASSLGQGLAKNIQYFGAGTRLSVL.

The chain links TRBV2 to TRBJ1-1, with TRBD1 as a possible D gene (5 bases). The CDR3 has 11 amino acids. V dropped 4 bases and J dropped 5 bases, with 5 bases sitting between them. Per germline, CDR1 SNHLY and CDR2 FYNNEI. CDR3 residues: CASSAGTEAFF. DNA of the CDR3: TGTGCCAGCAGTGCAGGGACTGAAGCTTTCTTT.